One sample yielded the 14 T cell receptor beta chains listed below, sequenced in a study of PD-L1 blockade in urothelial cancer. The assay was immunoSEQ multiplex PCR, and TCRdb's table has in-frame clones only and misses some. The sample gives about 74,000 clones, roughly 90% of which show up once; approximately 4.5% is in the top ten. Time point specified: pretreatment peripheral blood. The sequences come from PBMCs, collected around atezolizumab (anti-PD-L1) treatment. The receptors were sampled from a man aged 65 to 79 with urothelial cancer.

The V gene is TRBV10-2, the J gene TRBJ2-5, with D possibly TRBD2 on 6 matching bases. Between the trimmed V and J ends, which lost 6 bases and 2 bases, there was a span of 22 bases. Per germline, CDR1 WSHSY and CDR2 SAAADI. There are 17 residues in the CDR3. CDR3 DNA: TGCGCCAGCAGCGAAGGGTCTAGCGTCAGGACTCAAGAGACCCAGTACTTC. Amino acids: CASSEGSSVRTQETQYF.

V is TRBV18 and J is TRBJ2-7, with 8 bases aligning to TRBD1. The CDR3 contains 14 residues. The J segment lost 1 base and the V segment lost 6 bases, leaving 5 bases of the junction unmatched. Germline values: CDR1 KGHSH, CDR2 LQKENI. The CDR3 sequence is CASSRDRNSYEQYF. DNA of the CDR3: TGTGCCAGCTCTCGGGACAGGAATTCCTACGAGCAGTACTTC.

The chain employs TRBV15 and TRBJ2-3; 7 positions agree with TRBD1. The length of the CDR3 is 14 residues. Germline CDR1 and CDR2: LNHNV and YYDKDF (reference sequence). V lost 4 bases and J lost 7; bases outside the gene matches: 8. In nucleotides, the CDR3 is TGTGCCACCAGCATTCCCACAGGGGCGAATACGCAGTATTTT. Its translation: CATSIPTGANTQYF.

This rearrangement joins TRBV2 to TRBJ2-2; D possibly corresponds to TRBD1 (5 bases). CDR1 is SNHLY, CDR2 FYNNEI, per germline. Between the trimmed V and J ends, which lost 3 bases and 1 base, there was a span of 12 bases. The CDR3 runs to 16 residues. In DNA, the CDR3 is TGTGCCAGCAGTGATCAGGGCAGGGTGAACACCGGGGAGCTGTTTTTT. It codes for CASSDQGRVNTGELFF.

This rearrangement joins TRBV5-4 to TRBJ2-3; 11 nucleotides agree with TRBD2. The germline V gene has CDR1 SGHNT and CDR2 YYREEE (reference sequence). The CDR3 contains 16 residues. Unmatched junction bases numbered 9, after V lost 3 bases and J lost 6 bases. The CDR3 nucleotides read TGTGCCAGCAGCTCCGGGACTAGCGGAGTGGCGGATACGCAGTATTTT. Its protein is CASSSGTSGVADTQYF.

V gene TRBV5-1 combines with J gene TRBJ2-6, with 8 bases that match TRBD1. The germline gives CDR1 SGHRS, CDR2 YFSETQ. Trimming cost V 6 bases and J 0 bases; bases outside gene matches: 5. The CDR3 runs 16 residues. This CDR3 reads CASTGTGVSGANVLTF. CDR3 DNA: TGCGCCAGCACCGGGACAGGTGTCTCTGGGGCCAACGTCCTGACTTTC.

The chain's CDR3 is CASSSGRLAASYEQYF. The CDR3 bases are TGTGCCAGCAGCTCAGGGCGGCTAGCGGCCTCCTACGAGCAGTACTTC. V is TRBV11-2 and J is TRBJ2-7; 7 positions agree with TRBD2. The CDR3 covers 16 residues. Germline CDR1 reads SGHAT; CDR2 reads FQNNGV. Unmatched junction bases numbered 9, after V lost 4 bases and J lost 0 bases.

The V gene is TRBV19, the J gene TRBJ1-1; 8 bases match TRBD1. CDR3 length equals 13 residues. Trimming cost V 7 bases and J 9 bases; bases outside gene matches: 10. The germline gives CDR1 LNHDA, CDR2 SQIVND (reference sequence). The CDR3 loop is CASTTTGDRKAFF. CDR3 DNA sequence: TGTGCCAGTACCACGACAGGGGATCGAAAAGCTTTCTTT. Full variable domain (outside the CDR3, taken from reference TRBV19 and TRBJ1-1): DGGITQSPKYLFRKEGQNVTLSCEQNLNHDAMYWYRQDPGQGLRLIYYSQIVNDFQKGDIAEGYSVSREKKESFPLTVTSAQKNPTAFYLCASTTTGDRKAFFGQGTRLTVV.

Notes on this clone: The sample carries other DNA sequences with the same CDR3. The V call is TRBV27, the J call TRBJ1-5; 10 bases are a match to TRBD1. There are 17 residues in the CDR3. J lost 1 base, V lost 0 bases, and 3 bases had no gene match. Germline V gene data show CDR1 as MNHEY and CDR2 as SMNVEV (reference sequence). The DNA of the CDR3 is TGTGCCAGCAGTTTATCCCCGGGACAGGGGAGCAATCAGCCCCAGCATTTT. Translated: CASSLSPGQGSNQPQHF.

This chain joins TRBV2 and TRBJ1-3; D is uncertain. V lost 4 bases, J lost 0 bases, and 13 bases lay in between. Germline loops: CDR1 SNHLY, CDR2 FYNNEI. The CDR3 runs to 16 residues. The CDR3 bases are TGTGCCAGCAGTGGAGGCAAGACCGGCTCTGGAAACACCATATATTTT. Translating gives CASSGGKTGSGNTIYF.

The chain recombines TRBV27 with TRBJ1-2; D unclear. Trimming took 3 bases from V and 0 from J, leaving 8 bases between them. The CDR3 consists of 14 residues. CDR1 is MNHEY, CDR2 SMNVEV, per germline (reference sequence). The CDR3: CASSLGRTNYGYTF. The CDR3 DNA is TGTGCCAGCAGTTTGGGCAGAACTAACTATGGCTACACCTTC.

The chain joins TRBV6-5 to TRBJ2-5; TRBD1 might be the D (6 bases). There are 13 residues in the CDR3. V lost 4 bases and J 5 bases, leaving 11 bases between the germline ends. Germline V lookup: CDR1 MNHEY, CDR2 SVGAGI. The CDR3 spells CASSFTGLETQYF. The CDR3 DNA follows: TGTGCCAGCAGTTTTACAGGGCTGGAGACCCAGTACTTC.

The V and J genes are TRBV6-5 and TRBJ2-7, with 7 bases lining up with TRBD1. Trimming took 0 bases from V and 2 from J; bases not matched to a gene: 4. The CDR3 extends over 15 amino acids. The germline V gene has CDR1 MNHEY and CDR2 SVGAGI. The CDR3 nucleotides are TGTGCCAGCAGTTACTCGACAGGGCCGACCTACGAGCAGTACTTC. Protein sequence: CASSYSTGPTYEQYF.

This sequence joins TRBV7-6 and TRBJ2-1; TRBD2 matches 11 bases. The V and J ends lost 0 bases and 2 bases, in that order; junction bases with no gene match: 15. The CDR3 totals 21 residues. Germline V gives CDR1 SGHVS, CDR2 FNYEAQ. As DNA, the CDR3 is TGTGCCAGCAGCTTAGCCGGGACTAGCGGCTTCCTGGTTGGGGCCTACAATGAGCAGTTCTTC. Translating gives CASSLAGTSGFLVGAYNEQFF.